This T cell receptor (beta chain) was found in a study of beta chain features in type 1 diabetes. About the research overall: Researchers looked at about 110 million sorted cells across all samples.

General study results and limits: TCRB CDR3 length was moderately but significantly reduced in all four CD4+ subsets of Type 1 diabetes patients.

The sample holds a few counts of this clone. The target antigen is unknown. The entirety of the isolated RNA underwent reverse transcription, so expressed TCRB transcripts were sequenced. Only in-frame clones appear in the TCRdb table, and some are missing; sequencing was by immunoSEQ multiplex PCR. The table lists 350,000 to 450,000 clones, more than 12% of them singletons. The V gene's germline CDR1 is MDHEN and CDR2 SYDVKM. This CDR3 region has 14 residues. V dropped 8 bases and J dropped 0; count of bases not matched to a gene: 7. The sample consisted of naive CD4+ T cells from blood. This sequence was found in a woman aged 18-29 years in good health. This sequence joins TRBV28 and TRBJ2-7; 7 nucleotides match TRBD1. This CDR3 is CASQGQSVSYEQYF. Here the CDR3 DNA reads TGTGCCAGCCAGGGACAGTCCGTCTCCTACGAGCAGTACTTC.